This T cell receptor beta chain was retrieved from a study of cytotoxic CD8 clonotypes in ibrutinib-treated CLL. Study as a whole: The authors obtained response samples at a median of around 12 months of treatment, range 6 to 36. Samples had a mean of around 280,000 productive templates and roughly 90,000 productive rearrangements.

Assay: immunoSEQ multiplex PCR; the TCRdb copy retains only in-frame clones and omits some. The sample gives about 150,000 clones, about 80% of which show up once; roughly 4.7% is in the top ten. Germline V gene data show CDR1 as MDHEN and CDR2 as SYDVKM. CDR3 length: 18 residues. V shed 6 bases, J shed 1 base, and the junction held 9 bases outside the gene matches. Study-wide points: Among the clonotypes, public ones were uncommon and contracted or held stable on treatment.

Genomic DNA (roughly 1.8 micrograms) was obtained from cryopreserved PBMCs for construction of TCR beta libraries. As regards this clone: Its antigen is currently unknown.

The sample was PBMCs, taken after 24 months of ibrutinib treatment. This clonotype was sampled from a human donor with chronic lymphocytic leukemia. The chain is built from TRBV28 and TRBJ1-6; 10 nucleotides line up with TRBD1. Here the CDR3 DNA reads TGTGCCAGCAGCCCGGGACAGGGGAGAAGGTCCTATAATTCACCCCTCCACTTT. Translating it yields CASSPGQGRRSYNSPLHF.